This note documents a single T cell receptor beta chain sequence. Its antigen remains undetermined. No much larger clone exists at a distance of one base, and base qualities are not known. The immunoSEQ kit was used, according to the manufacturer's recommendations, to generate TCR beta libraries from genomic DNA. To prepare libraries, a first multiplex PCR with proprietary primers was run, followed by a second PCR that added unique barcodes, and a bead cleanup was done after each round. Each sample batch included a kit-provided positive control reaction and a negative control reaction. The final libraries were assessed on an Agilent 4200 TapeStation D1000 ScreenTape, pooled by volume, and quantified by qPCR. An Illumina NextSeq500 fitted with a MidOutput 150-cycle cartridge performed the sequencing, running 156 Read1 cycles and 15 Index1 cycles with the kit's custom primers. The pooled library was loaded at approximately 0.92 pM, and approximately 18% PhiX control was spiked in. The study's own analysis went as follows. The vendor-processed data were analyzed in R, and a clonotype was defined as all T cells that share the same CDR3 nucleotide sequence. For clone abundance analyses, frequencies were normalized to the 10,000 most abundant clones per sample. Before analysis, public T cell clones were removed, and these numbered fewer than six per sample on average. Tumor-enriched and baseline blood-enriched clonotypes were defined by at least a 32-fold difference in abundance between compartments. A beta-binomial differential abundance model was used to identify clonotypes that were expanded or contracted between blood time points. The Baroni-Urbani and Buser coefficient was used to measure tumor-blood repertoire similarity, and groups were compared with two-tailed Wilcoxon tests in R. The immuneACCESS repertoire file appears here via TCRdb, limited to in-frame rearrangements. These files lack a portion of the clones; in checked studies, under half of the deficit traces to unresolved V genes, and the cause of the others is not known. V and J calls and clone size are those listed in that table; D and trimming were worked out from the DNA. The sample table holds approximately 150,000 clones, of which approximately 86% were seen once. Jointly, the top ten make up less than 20% of the sample.

In the paper's terms, the time point label means: blood 4 weeks post-SBRT, at nephrectomy. The sample's treatment or condition label is to be understood as: 15 Gy SBRT to primary tumor, nephrectomy 4 weeks later. Samples were obtained from a clinical trial, in which 15 Gy stereotactic body radiation therapy was delivered to primary renal cell carcinomas and nephrectomy was performed 4 weeks later. To follow tumor-enriched clonotypes, serial peripheral blood was collected from radiation-treated patients at baseline and at 2 weeks and 4 weeks after SBRT. All patients had renal cell carcinoma with clear cell pathology. The QIAamp DNA Blood Mini Kit (Qiagen) was used to prepare genomic DNA for TCR sequencing. The analyses included only samples that passed all quality control checks. These data belong to a study of radiation and T cells in renal cell carcinoma (dated by TCRdb to about 2020). Looking at the study overall: In total, about 53 samples, comprising around 26 tumors and some 27 peripheral blood samples, were subjected to TCR beta sequencing. The final blood draw took place at 4 weeks after radiation, the same time as nephrectomy. In the approximately 58 samples combined, some 4,000,000 unique CDR3 nucleotide sequences were found, encoding 2 million to 3 million unique CDR3 amino acid sequences. What the authors observed across the whole study: Top tumor clonotypes rose in blood from baseline to 2 weeks post-radiation, then contracted by 4 weeks, suggesting transient expansion of tumor-resident clones. The single-armed trial design could not address effects of radiation dose or scheduling on the TCR repertoire. Blood repertoire dynamics were not followed beyond 4 weeks after treatment. Because pretreatment tumor biopsies were not available, the study could not determine whether clonotypes were already present within the tumor at baseline.

From the cysteine through the phenylalanine, the CDR3 covers 14 amino acids. The sequence is cut down to CDR3 DNA, 42 bases in frame from base 1. Unmatched junction bases come to 5, with V trimmed by 5 bases and J by 5 bases. CDR1 and CDR2 were assigned from the germline V gene as KGHSH and LQKENI. This receptor chain uses TRBV18 and TRBJ2-7; 11 of the junction bases match TRBD1. The source of this sequence is a woman aged 45-65 years with renal cell carcinoma. The sample here was blood, taken from a patient whose treatment included radiotherapy and nephrectomy. At the DNA level, the sequence is TGTGCCAGCTCAACGGACAGGGGGCGCGACGAGCAGTACTTC. It is translated as CASSTDRGRDEQYF. With the rest looked up from the reference TRBV18 and TRBJ2-7 genes rather than sequenced, the full variable domain is NAGVMQNPRHLVRRRGQEARLRCSPMKGHSHVYWYRQLPEEGLKFMVYLQKENIIDESGMPKERFSAEFPKEGPSILRIQQVVRGDSAAYFCASSTDRGRDEQYFGPGTRLTVT.